A selection of T cell receptor beta chains follows, all from one sample in a study of T cells after yellow fever vaccination. TCRdb used MiXCR to reprocess the 5' RACE reads, holding one entry per CDR3 protein. The sample contains 150,000 to 200,000 distinct CDR3 sequences, almost 7% of which appear only once. The input for sequencing was CD4+ T cells sorted from PBMCs, taken 5 days after the first yellow fever vaccination. Source of these receptors: a young man who received the YFV17D yellow fever vaccine. Both conserved end residues are trimmed from each CDR3. D genes are given only for firm matches.

d_call j_call v_call cdr3_aa
. TRBJ1-1 TRBV24-1 ATSPDGTKAF
TRBD2 TRBJ2-7 TRBV19 ASKRSGRGDSYEQY
. TRBJ2-2 TRBV5-1 ASSLGPTRTGELF
. TRBJ2-5 TRBV6-5 ASRRARGETQY
. TRBJ1-6 TRBV5-6 ASSLWRGAGSVSPLH
. TRBJ1-1 TRBV5-1 ASSFDGDTEAF
TRBD1 TRBJ2-5 TRBV5-4 ASSFAGTGGGETQY
. TRBJ2-3 TRBV19 ASSIRTGRPRGSTQY
TRBD1 TRBJ1-2 TRBV3-1 ASGETGEGYT
. TRBJ2-3 TRBV9 ASSVAQVADTQY
. TRBJ1-1 TRBV2 ASSRTRGAF
. TRBJ1-4 TRBV9 ASSVVAQGGNEKLF
TRBD1 TRBJ1-4 TRBV2 ASSAQGARGEKLF
. TRBJ2-3 TRBV12-3/TRBV12-4 ASSLAVHSTDTQY
. TRBJ2-7 TRBV6-6 ASSPLDNEQY
. TRBJ1-5 TRBV12-3/TRBV12-4 ASGNYNQPQH
TRBD1 TRBJ2-4 TRBV10-3 AISPRQGAENIQY
. TRBJ2-3 TRBV7-9 ASSWGLGGSDTQY
TRBD1 TRBJ1-1 TRBV5-1 ASRRGDRVAEAF
. TRBJ2-6 TRBV7-2 ASSSASDFSSGANVLT
. TRBJ2-3 TRBV7-2 ASSFTDTDTQY
. TRBJ2-1 TRBV4-1 ASRNTGGDEQF
. TRBJ1-4 TRBV4-1 ASSQFGEKLF
TRBD2 TRBJ2-1 TRBV5-4 ASSLVLAGNNEQF
TRBD2 TRBJ2-5 TRBV7-2 ASSSPGEGETQY
TRBD1 TRBJ2-1 TRBV10-3 AISKGQGTVDEQF
TRBD2 TRBJ2-4 TRBV4-2 ASSLAGEAKNIQY
TRBD2 TRBJ2-5 TRBV4-3 ASSQSRTSGTQY
. TRBJ2-2 TRBV15 ATSRDLATGELF
. TRBJ2-3 TRBV20-1 SAPLQGGDTQY
TRBD2 TRBJ2-3 TRBV5-6 ASSLARLAGEPSTDTQY
. TRBJ1-2 TRBV6-1 ASSDNRKIYGYT
. TRBJ1-2 TRBV7-6 ASGQVDYGYT
. TRBJ2-5 TRBV7-9 ASSQPEYPRRETQY
. TRBJ1-4 TRBV13 ASSLGLATNEKLF
TRBD1 TRBJ1-2 TRBV2 ASSMTGDGYT
. TRBJ1-2 TRBV7-2 ASSLDRAPYGYT
. TRBJ2-1 TRBV6-5 ASSYSDLARQF
TRBD2 TRBJ2-7 TRBV20-1 SARDLSGGIYEQY
. TRBJ2-3 TRBV5-6 ASSLGPYTDTQY
TRBD2 TRBJ2-3 TRBV20-1 SARVAGITDTQY
. TRBJ1-2 TRBV11-2 ASDGAGEYGYT